The T cell receptor beta chain under discussion was sequenced for a study of cytomegalovirus exposure and HLA in healthy donors. The ends were cut back, 3 bases at V and 5 bases at J, with 4 bases in the middle. The CDR3 totals 11 residues. The germline V gene encodes CDR1 MDHEN and CDR2 SYDVKM. With 60 Vbeta and 13 Jbeta primers, the PCR was carried out. Produced via immunoSEQ multiplex PCR; TCRdb's table is partial and in-frame only. The repertoire holds around 150,000 clones, with 68% as singletons. This sequence originates from a man in his thirties or forties in good health and CMV-seropositive. This chain connects TRBV28 to TRBJ1-2; no firm D call. Specimen: PBMCs. The CDR3 DNA reads as TGTGCCAGCAGTTTTCCTTATGGCTACACCTTC. Its translation is CASSFPYGYTF.